The text below deals with one T cell receptor beta chain. The antigen is not known. The V and J ends lost 9 bases and 3 bases, in that order; junction bases with no gene match: 8. Germline lookup yields CDR1 PRHDT and CDR2 FYEKMQ (reference sequence). The CDR3 is 13 amino acids. Researchers generated TCR beta cDNA from approximately 520 ng of total RNA, relying on a constant-region primer. Modified slightly, ARM-PCR produced TCR beta libraries over three nested multiplex PCR rounds. Investigators reported that the first two PCR rounds, at 10 cycles each, used TRBV1-TRBV30 forward primers with a C-beta reverse primer. TCRdb processed the multiplex PCR reads anew with MiXCR; each CDR3 protein has one entry. The sample consists of almost 55,000 distinct CDR3 sequences, about 73% of them appearing once. This sample stems from a study of tumor-infiltrating lymphocytes in primary liver carcinoma. The overall study: Per sample, productive TCRbeta reads numbered roughly 3.5 to 7.13 million, similar across tissue types. Whole-study results and caveats: Tumors significantly exceeded blood in top-250-clone fraction (p = 0.039).

For each extraction, RNA and DNA were obtained together from roughly 20-30 mg of unsorted bulk tissue. Whichever tumor sample was examined, it had over 85% viable tumor cells. This sequence was found in a man between 40 and 49 years old with primary liver carcinoma and hepatitis B virus infection. The chain recombines TRBV13 with TRBJ2-7; TRBD1 matches at 7 bases. Sequencing was performed on liver tumor tissue from sampling region 2. Subset: tumor region T2, inferior pole. The CDR3 here is CARSLGQDYEQYF. CDR3 DNA sequence: TGTGCCAGGAGTCTAGGACAGGACTACGAGCAGTACTTC.